This passage covers 27 T cell receptor beta chains from one sample sequenced in a study of blood T cell repertoires in COVID-19. Measured with immunoSEQ multiplex PCR; TCRdb has only the in-frame clones, and not every one. Of around 100,000 clones in the sample, about 80% were seen once. Sequenced sample: peripheral blood. These receptors came from a human donor in a cohort sampled during active COVID-19.

The V gene is TRBV4-1, the J gene TRBJ2-1; TRBD1 aligns across 9 bases. Germline CDR1 is MGHRA and CDR2 is YSYEKL. The V and J ends lost 2 bases and 9 bases, in that order; junction bases with no gene match: 5. The length of the CDR3 is 14 residues. The CDR3 DNA is TGCGCCAGCAGCCAACAAACAGGGGGCCTTGAGCAGTTCTTC. It yields the protein CASSQQTGGLEQFF.

The rearrangement links TRBV19 to TRBJ1-3; D is perhaps TRBD1 (6 bases). Trimming took off 8 bases at V and 2 bases at J, with 13 bases between the two ends. This CDR3 has 14 amino acids. The V gene's germline CDR1 is LNHDA and CDR2 SQIVND (reference sequence). The CDR3 sequence: CASSHGGPGNTIYF. The CDR3, as DNA: TGTGCCAGTTCCCACGGGGGGCCTGGAAACACCATATATTTT.

The table lists this clone with a few counts. The chain joins TRBV6-5 to TRBJ1-2; 7 positions agree with TRBD1. Trimming cost V 6 bases and J 7 bases; bases outside gene matches: 8. Germline V CDR1 and CDR2: MNHEY, SVGAGI. The CDR3 contains 13 residues. CDR3 nucleotides: TGTGCCAGCAGCCTATCGACAGGGTTTGGCTACACCTTC. Translated: CASSLSTGFGYTF.

The chain employs TRBV18 and TRBJ1-1, with a weak D call TRBD1 (6 bases). The CDR3 is 14 residues long. V lost 3 bases and J 6 bases, leaving 14 bases between the germline ends. In germline, CDR1 is KGHSH, CDR2 LQKENI. CDR3 in amino acids: CASSPGAQEPEAFF. The CDR3 DNA follows: TGTGCCAGCTCACCGGGGGCACAGGAACCTGAAGCTTTCTTT.

The rearrangement uses TRBV29-1 and TRBJ1-4; TRBD1 matches 7 bases. The CDR3 length is 15 residues. The junction had 7 bases not matched to a gene; V was cut back by 6 bases and J by 0 bases. Germline CDR1 is SQVTM and CDR2 is ANQGSEA. The CDR3 nucleotides read TGCAGCGTAAGACGGGACAGTGCAACTAATGAAAAACTGTTTTTT. This gives the protein CSVRRDSATNEKLFF.

The chain couples TRBV28 to TRBJ2-5, with 9 bases identical to TRBD2. Germline values: CDR1 MDHEN, CDR2 SYDVKM. J lost 2 bases, V lost 9 bases, and 10 bases had no gene match. This CDR3 has 15 amino acids. CDR3 loop: CASLLAGVGQETQYF. The CDR3 DNA is TGTGCCAGTTTATTAGCGGGAGTGGGTCAAGAGACCCAGTACTTC.

The chain combines TRBV12-5 with TRBJ2-3; 7 nucleotides align to TRBD2. Per germline, CDR1 LGHNT and CDR2 FRNRAP. The CDR3 length is 15 residues. The junction had 12 bases not matched to a gene; V was cut back by 6 bases and J by 6 bases. CDR3 loop: CASGTGLNDEDTQYF. The CDR3 coding sequence is TGTGCTAGTGGAACGGGACTAAATGACGAGGATACGCAGTATTTT.

The chain carries TRBV4-1 and TRBJ1-4; the D is unclear. The V end was cut by 0 bases, the J end by 0 bases, with 8 bases between. Germline V CDR1 and CDR2: MGHRA, YSYEKL. The CDR3 consists of 16 residues. CDR3 coding DNA: TGCGCCAGCAGCCAAGATTCGGGGTCAACTAATGAAAAACTGTTTTTT. Protein sequence: CASSQDSGSTNEKLFF.

The gene calls are TRBV7-2 and TRBJ2-7; 10 nucleotides match TRBD1. The CDR3 spans 14 residues. Trimming cost V 4 bases and J 3 bases; bases outside gene matches: 3. Germline-derived CDR1 and CDR2 are SGHTA and FQGNSA. The CDR3 coding sequence is TGTGCCAGCAGCTGGGGACAGGGGAACTACGAGCAGTACTTC. Amino acids: CASSWGQGNYEQYF. Variable domain in full (rest from reference TRBV7-2 and TRBJ2-7): GAGVSQSPSNKVTEKGKDVELRCDPISGHTALYWYRQSLGQGLEFLIYFQGNSAPDKSGLPSDRFSAERTGGSVSTLTIQRTQQEDSAVYLCASSWGQGNYEQYFGPGTRLTVT.

This clone was seen just once. The chain has TRBV24-1 and TRBJ1-5, with 9 nucleotides matching TRBD1. Looked up from germline, CDR1 is KGHDR and CDR2 is SFDVKD. V lost 3 bases and J lost 3; bases outside the gene matches: 5. The CDR3 covers 16 residues. The CDR3 spells CATSDHRTGVNQPQHF. The CDR3 DNA sequence: TGTGCCACCAGTGATCACCGGACAGGGGTCAATCAGCCCCAGCATTTT.

The V gene is TRBV27, the J gene TRBJ2-7, with a weak D call TRBD2 (6 bases). The V end lost 3 bases, the J end lost 4 bases, and 13 bases lay between the germline ends. The germline CDR1 and CDR2 sequences are MNHEY and SMNVEV (reference sequence). CDR3 length: 14 residues. The CDR3 DNA reads as TGTGCCAGCAGTTTGGCCGGGACTGGGTACGAGCAGTACTTC. Protein: CASSLAGTGYEQYF.

The J gene is TRBJ2-5, the V gene TRBV5-1, with 11 bases aligning to TRBD1. The CDR3 length is 16 residues. With V trimmed by 4 bases and J by 4 bases, 9 bases remained unmatched. Germline V gene lookup returns CDR1 SGHRS and CDR2 YFSETQ. Here the CDR3 reads CASSGGQGALVETQYF. DNA of the CDR3: TGCGCCAGCAGCGGAGGACAGGGGGCTTTAGTAGAGACCCAGTACTTC.

V gene TRBV19 combines with J gene TRBJ2-2; D gene uncertain. This CDR3 is built from 15 residues. Germline V gives CDR1 LNHDA, CDR2 SQIVND (reference sequence). Trimming stripped 3 bases from V and 1 base from J, with 9 bases between. The CDR3 reads CASSIVGLNTGELFF. As DNA, the CDR3 is TGTGCCAGTAGTATCGTGGGCCTGAACACCGGGGAGCTGTTTTTT.

The chain has TRBV6-4 and TRBJ1-2; 7 positions agree with TRBD1. The CDR3 sequence is 14 residues long. Germline V lookup: CDR1 MRHNA, CDR2 SNTAGT. V was pared by 3 bases and J by 8 bases, with 9 bases of the junction left unmatched. The CDR3 region is CASSESRGTYGYTF. The CDR3 bases are TGTGCCAGCAGTGAGTCCAGGGGGACGTACGGCTACACCTTC.

V is TRBV9 and J is TRBJ1-1; 7 nucleotides match TRBD1. Germline CDR1 SGDLS, CDR2 YYNGEE. V lost 4 bases, J lost 3 bases, and 9 bases stayed unmatched. The CDR3 consists of 15 residues. CDR3 in DNA: TGTGCCAGCAGCCCTCAGGGGGGCGCGGACACTGAAGCTTTCTTT. This translates into CASSPQGGADTEAFF. Supplemented by reference TRBV9 and TRBJ1-1, the full variable domain reads DSGVTQTPKHLITATGQRVTLRCSPRSGDLSVYWYQQSLDQGLQFLIQYYNGEERAKGNILERFSAQQFPDLHSELNLSSLELGDSALYFCASSPQGGADTEAFFGQGTRLTVV.

The chain links TRBV11-3 to TRBJ2-1; D is possibly TRBD1 (7 bases). Germline CDR1 and CDR2: SGHNT and YENEEA. V lost 5 bases and J lost 7, with 24 bases in between. The CDR3 sequence is 17 residues long. In DNA form, the CDR3 reads TGTGCCAGCAGCCAAACCTCACAGGGGAGGAATATGAATGAGCAGTTCTTC. Its protein is CASSQTSQGRNMNEQFF.

The chain couples TRBV28 to TRBJ1-1; weak D call: TRBD1 (6 bases). The CDR3 has 13 residues. Trimming took 6 bases from V and 3 from J, leaving 11 bases between them. Germline-derived CDR1 and CDR2 are MDHEN and SYDVKM. CDR3 sequence reads: CASRGAGDTEAFF. The CDR3 region has the DNA TGTGCCAGCAGGGGGGCAGGGGACACTGAAGCTTTCTTT.

This clone is labeled medium-sized (0.01 to 0.1%). V gene TRBV12-3 or TRBV12-4 combines with J gene TRBJ1-1, with a weak D call TRBD1 (5 bases). Trimming took off 5 bases at V and 1 base at J, with 8 bases between the two ends. This CDR3 comprises 13 residues. The DNA of the CDR3 is TGTGCCAGCAGTAAGACAGCGAACACTGAAGCTTTCTTT. Residues: CASSKTANTEAFF.

The genes are TRBV19 and TRBJ2-3, with a possible D match to TRBD2 (5 bases). Germline lookup yields CDR1 LNHDA and CDR2 SQIVND (reference sequence). The CDR3 totals 18 residues. V was shortened by 5 bases and J by 1 base, with 22 bases between the two germline ends. This chain's CDR3 is CASSLYSRAIVRTDTQYF. For the CDR3, the DNA is TGTGCCAGTAGTCTTTACTCGCGGGCGATCGTGCGCACAGATACGCAGTATTTT. Supplemented by reference TRBV19 and TRBJ2-3, the full variable domain reads DGGITQSPKYLFRKEGQNVTLSCEQNLNHDAMYWYRQDPGQGLRLIYYSQIVNDFQKGDIAEGYSVSREKKESFPLTVTSAQKNPTAFYLCASSLYSRAIVRTDTQYFGPGTRLTVL.

This clone was found once. As DNA, the CDR3 is TGTGCCAGCAGCTTGGAAGCTAGCGAAGAGACCCAGTACTTC. This codes for CASSLEASEETQYF. The V gene is TRBV5-4, the J gene TRBJ2-5; a weak D match, TRBD2 (6 bases). This CDR3 region has 14 residues. V lost 0 bases, J lost 3 bases, and 9 bases lay in between. Germline V lookup: CDR1 SGHNT, CDR2 YYREEE (reference sequence).

The V call is TRBV10-2, the J call TRBJ2-3; D perhaps matches TRBD2 (5 bases). Trimming took off 3 bases at V and 0 bases at J, with 7 bases between the two ends. Looked up from germline, CDR1 is WSHSY and CDR2 is SAAADI. This CDR3 comprises 14 residues. DNA for the CDR3: TGCGCCAGCAGTGAAGCGGTGAGCACAGATACGCAGTATTTT. The encoded protein is CASSEAVSTDTQYF.

The chain has TRBV6-2 or TRBV6-3 and TRBJ2-5; 8 positions match TRBD2. Germline V gene lookup returns CDR1 MNHEY and CDR2 SVGEGT. The V gene end was trimmed by 5 bases and the J gene end by 7 bases; junction bases not matched to a gene: 6. This CDR3 comprises 13 residues. CDR3 coding DNA: TGTGCCAGCAGTCGTAGCGGGGATGGGACCCAGTACTTC. This codes for CASSRSGDGTQYF.

The rearrangement uses TRBV19 and TRBJ1-2; maybe TRBD1 (6 bases). V lost 10 bases and J 4 bases, leaving 13 bases between the germline ends. Germline V gene lookup returns CDR1 LNHDA and CDR2 SQIVND (reference sequence). The CDR3 is made up of 12 amino acids. The CDR3 nucleotides read TGTGCCAATAGACAGGCCTCCTATGGCTACACCTTC. Protein product: CANRQASYGYTF.

The V call is TRBV29-1, the J call TRBJ2-1; 8 bases are a match to TRBD2. Looked up from germline, CDR1 is SQVTM and CDR2 is ANQGSEA. Trimming took 3 bases from V and 2 from J; bases not matched to a gene: 3. There are 14 residues in the CDR3. Here the CDR3 DNA reads TGCAGCGTTGATGGGCGGGGGGCCTACAATGAGCAGTTCTTC. Its translation is CSVDGRGAYNEQFF.

This clone occurred once. This chain connects TRBV28 to TRBJ1-5; D is uncertain. The ends were cut back, 4 bases at V and 5 bases at J, with 6 bases in the middle. The CDR3 length is 12 residues. The germline CDR1 and CDR2 sequences are MDHEN and SYDVKM. In DNA form, the CDR3 reads TGTGCCAGCAGTTCCGGTGATCAGCCCCAGCATTTT. This encodes CASSSGDQPQHF.

The chain combines TRBV28 with TRBJ2-2; 10 nucleotides align to TRBD2. The CDR3 consists of 15 residues. V shed 5 bases, J shed 6 bases, and the junction held 6 bases outside the gene matches. Per germline, CDR1 MDHEN and CDR2 SYDVKM. The CDR3, as DNA: TGTGCCAGCAGTCAAGCGGGAGGGCTTGCCGGGGAGCTGTTTTTT. Its protein is CASSQAGGLAGELFF.

The chain links TRBV6-1 to TRBJ2-1; D remains unclear. V lost 2 bases to trimming and J lost 6 bases, with 8 bases between them. This CDR3 has 13 residues. Per germline, CDR1 MNHNS and CDR2 SASEGT. The CDR3 DNA is TGTGCCAGCAGTGAAATGAGCGCCAATGAGCAGTTCTTC. It specifies CASSEMSANEQFF.